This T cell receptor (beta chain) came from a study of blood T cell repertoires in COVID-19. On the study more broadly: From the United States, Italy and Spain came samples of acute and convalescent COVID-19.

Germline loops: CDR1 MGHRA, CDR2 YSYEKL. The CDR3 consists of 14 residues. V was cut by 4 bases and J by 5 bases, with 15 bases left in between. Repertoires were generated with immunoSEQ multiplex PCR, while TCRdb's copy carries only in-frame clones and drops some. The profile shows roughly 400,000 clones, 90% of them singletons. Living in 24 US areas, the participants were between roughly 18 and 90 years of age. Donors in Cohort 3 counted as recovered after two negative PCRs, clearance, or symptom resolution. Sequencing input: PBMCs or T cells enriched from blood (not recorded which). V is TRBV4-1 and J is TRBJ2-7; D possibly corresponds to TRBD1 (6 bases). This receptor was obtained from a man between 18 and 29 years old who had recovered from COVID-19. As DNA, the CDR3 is TGCGCCAGCAGCCCAGGACGGACAGACGACGAGCAGTACTTC. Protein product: CASSPGRTDDEQYF.